This entry is about one T cell receptor (beta chain). No antigen is known for it. The V gene lost 1 base and the J gene lost 4 bases, with 13 bases spanning the gap. CDR3 length: 15 amino acids. Germline-derived CDR1 and CDR2 are SGHTA and FQGNSA. This sample is part of a study of T cell responses to AZD1222 COVID-19 vaccine. Study-level findings and limits: A mostly white British donor set with more females was recruited, and clonal diversity was possibly underestimated. Across the whole spike, CD4 TCRs peaked at regions 160-218 and 743-854.

TCRdb's table, derived via immunoSEQ multiplex PCR, lists solely in-frame clones and lacks some. The repertoire holds fewer than 250,000 clones, roughly 92% seen once, with roughly 1.3% in the top ten. The source of this sequence is an adult in good health. The rearrangement links TRBV7-2 to TRBJ1-1; TRBD1 is a possible D gene (6 bases). The input for sequencing was peripheral blood, taken on day 0 of AZD1222 vaccination. CDR3 coding DNA: TGTGCCAGCAGCTTAGATCCAGGGGCGGTCACTGAAGCTTTCTTT. This translates into CASSLDPGAVTEAFF.